The clone carrying this T cell receptor beta chain was detected a few times. Time point defined: patch test 2, 6 weeks after DPC sensitization. Treatment reported: therapeutic diphenylcyclopropenone sensitization with weekly scalp DPC. The CDR3 consists of 13 residues. V dropped 1 base and J dropped 6 bases, with 8 bases sitting between them. Germline CDR1 SGHTA, CDR2 FQGTGA. Each CDR3 protein is one row after TCRdb ran MiXCR on the RACE reads. The sample yields about 350,000 distinct CDR3 sequences, under 6.5% seen once. The record originates from a study of human T cells and chemical hapten exposure.

The sequencing used whole blood, collected in connection with sensitization to the hapten diphenylcyclopropenone (DPC). The rearrangement uses TRBV7-3 and TRBJ2-3; D remains unclear. The receptor's source is a woman younger than 35 with alopecia areata. Some clones in this sample may be carry-over from other donors' samples. The CDR3 sequence: CASSLSGGDTQYF. CDR3 in DNA: TGTGCCAGCAGCTTAAGTGGTGGTGATACGCAGTATTTT. The full variable domain, in which reference TRBV7-3 and TRBJ2-3 provide the parts outside the CDR3, is GAGVSQTPSNKVTEKGKYVELRCDPISGHTALYWYRQSLGQGPEFLIYFQGTGAADDSGLPNDRFFAVRPEGSVSTLKIQRTERGDSAVYLCASSLSGGDTQYFGPGTRLTVL.